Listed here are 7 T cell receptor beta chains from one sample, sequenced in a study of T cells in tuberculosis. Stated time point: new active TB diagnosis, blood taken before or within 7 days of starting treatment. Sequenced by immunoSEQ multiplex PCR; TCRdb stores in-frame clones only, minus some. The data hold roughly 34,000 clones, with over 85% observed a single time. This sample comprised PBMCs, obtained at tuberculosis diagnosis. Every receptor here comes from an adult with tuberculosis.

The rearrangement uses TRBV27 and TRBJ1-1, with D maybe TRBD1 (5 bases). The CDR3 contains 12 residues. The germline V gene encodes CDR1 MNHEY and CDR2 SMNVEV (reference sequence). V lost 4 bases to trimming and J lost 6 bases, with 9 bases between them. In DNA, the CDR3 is TGTGCCAGCAGTTCGACAGTCTCTGAAGCTTTCTTT. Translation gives CASSSTVSEAFF.

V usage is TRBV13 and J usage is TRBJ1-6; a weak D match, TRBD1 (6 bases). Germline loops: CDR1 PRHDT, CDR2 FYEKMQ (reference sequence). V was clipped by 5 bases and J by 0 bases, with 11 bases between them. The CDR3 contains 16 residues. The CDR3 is CASSEGGSSYNSPLHF. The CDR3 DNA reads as TGTGCCAGCAGCGAGGGGGGGAGCTCCTATAATTCACCCCTCCACTTT.

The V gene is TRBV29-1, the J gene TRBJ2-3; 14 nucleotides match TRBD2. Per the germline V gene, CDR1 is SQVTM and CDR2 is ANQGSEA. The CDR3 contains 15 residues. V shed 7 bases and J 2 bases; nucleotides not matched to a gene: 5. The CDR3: CSAGTSGSVTDTQYF. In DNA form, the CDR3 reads TGCAGCGCTGGGACTAGCGGGAGTGTCACAGATACGCAGTATTTT.

As DNA, the CDR3 is TGTGCCAGTAGTAACAGCCTGCCAGGAGGTCAGCCCCAGCATTTT. Translation: CASSNSLPGGQPQHF. The genes are TRBV19 and TRBJ1-5, with D unresolved. CDR3 length: 15 amino acids. Trimming left V 4 bases short and J 6 bases short, with 16 bases between. Germline-derived CDR1 and CDR2 are LNHDA and SQIVND (reference sequence).

CDR3 DNA sequence: TGTGCCAGCAGTTCTAGCGGGGCGAACACCGGGGAGCTGTTTTTT. Its translation is CASSSSGANTGELFF. The V gene is TRBV6-5, the J gene TRBJ2-2; 9 bases match TRBD2. V was pared by 4 bases and J by 0 bases, with 0 bases of the junction left unmatched. The CDR3 extends over 15 amino acids. Germline V gene data show CDR1 as MNHEY and CDR2 as SVGAGI.

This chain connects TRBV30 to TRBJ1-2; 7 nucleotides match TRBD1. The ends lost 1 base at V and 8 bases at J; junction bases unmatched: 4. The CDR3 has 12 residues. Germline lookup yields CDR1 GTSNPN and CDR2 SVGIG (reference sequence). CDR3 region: CAWSGQGEGYTF. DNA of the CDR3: TGTGCCTGGAGTGGTCAGGGGGAGGGCTACACCTTC. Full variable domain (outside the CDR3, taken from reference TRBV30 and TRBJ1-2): SQTIHQWPATLVQPVGSPLSLECTVEGTSNPNLYWYRQAAGRGLQLLFYSVGIGQISSEVPQNLSASRPQDRQFILSSKKLLLSDSGFYLCAWSGQGEGYTFGSGTRLTVV.

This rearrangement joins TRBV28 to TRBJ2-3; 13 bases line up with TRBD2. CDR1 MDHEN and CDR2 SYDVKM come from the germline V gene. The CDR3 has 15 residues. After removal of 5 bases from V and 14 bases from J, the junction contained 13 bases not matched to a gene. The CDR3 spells CASSPSGTSGIGPYF. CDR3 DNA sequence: TGTGCCAGCAGTCCGTCCGGGACTAGCGGGATAGGGCCGTATTTT.